A selection of T cell receptor beta chains follows, all from one sample in a study of blood T cell repertoires in COVID-19. Produced via immunoSEQ multiplex PCR; TCRdb's table is partial and in-frame only. In the table there are about 400,000 clones, approximately 86% of which are singletons. Sequencing input: peripheral blood. Source of these receptors: a human donor in a cohort sampled during active COVID-19. The CDR3 runs from the conserved cysteine through the conserved F or W. D genes are given only for firm matches. Size is stated for part of the rows, as once, few or many counts, or as a class when the clone is expanded.

>.|TRBV7-7|.|TRBJ2-3
TGTGCCAGCAGCCTCGAGAGGACAGATACGCAGTATTTT
CASSLERTDTQYF
>TRBD1|TRBV5-1|.|TRBJ1-1
TGCGCCAGCAGCCTTTATCTGGGACAGACGAACACTGAAGCTTTCTTT
CASSLYLGQTNTEAFF
>.|TRBV28|.|TRBJ1-2
TGTGCCAGCAGGTCTACAGGGAGGGACTATGGCTACACCTTC
CASRSTGRDYGYTF
>.|TRBV5-8|.|TRBJ2-6
TGTGCCAGCAGCACAGGACCTTCTGGGGCCAACGTCCTGACTTTC
CASSTGPSGANVLTF
>TRBD1|TRBV6-5|.|TRBJ1-5
TGTGCCAGCAGTTCGGACAGGGGTGGCAATCAGCCCCAGCATTTT
CASSSDRGGNQPQHF
>TRBD2|TRBV27|once|TRBJ2-7
TGTGCCAGCAGCATCTCTCCGGGACTAGCGGGAGTGTCCTACGAGCAGTACTTC
CASSISPGLAGVSYEQYF
>TRBD2|TRBV10-2|.|TRBJ2-7
TGCGCCAGCAGCCTAGCGGGAGAAAGAGAGCAGTACTTC
CASSLAGEREQYF
>.|TRBV30|.|TRBJ1-3
TGTGCCTGGAGGTCCCGGGGGAACCCTACTGGAAACACCATATATTTT
CAWRSRGNPTGNTIYF
>TRBD1|TRBV7-3|once|TRBJ2-7
TGTGCCAGCAGCTTTGACCCAGGGGGCGAGCAGTACTTC
CASSFDPGGEQYF
>.|TRBV27|.|TRBJ2-7
TGTGCCAGCAGTTTAGCGGCGGGCCCCTACGAGCAGTACTTC
CASSLAAGPYEQYF
>.|TRBV6-5|.|TRBJ2-2
TGTGCCAGCAGCTCGACCTTTAGGGGGGGGGAGCTGTTTTTT
CASSSTFRGGELFF
>TRBD1|TRBV18|.|TRBJ2-7
TGTGCCAGCTCACCGGAAAAACAGGGGGCGTACGAGCAGTACTTC
CASSPEKQGAYEQYF
>TRBD1|TRBV7-9|.|TRBJ1-1
TGTGCCAGCAGCCATGAGACAGGGGAAGCTTTCTTT
CASSHETGEAFF
>.|TRBV28|once|TRBJ2-2
TGTGCCAGCAGTTTATCAGGGGTTCTATACGGGGAGCTGTTTTTT
CASSLSGVLYGELFF
>TRBD1|TRBV12-3/TRBV12-4|.|TRBJ2-4
TGTGCCAGCAGTTTAGGACAGGGCTTGTACTTC
CASSLGQGLYF
>TRBD1|TRBV2|.|TRBJ2-2
TGTGCCAGCAGGACCGGGACAGGGGACACCGGGGAGCTGTTTTTT
CASRTGTGDTGELFF
>.|TRBV20-1|.|TRBJ2-7
TGCAGTGCTAGTAACAGGGTGCCCTCCTACGAGCAGTACTTC
CSASNRVPSYEQYF
>TRBD2|TRBV29-1|.|TRBJ2-3
TGCACGGGAAGGGAGGGTAGCACAGATACGCAGTATTTT
CTGREGSTDTQYF
>.|TRBV6-1|.|TRBJ1-2
TGTGCCAGCAGTGAAGCTTGGGGGGAGGTCTATGGCTACACCTTC
CASSEAWGEVYGYTF
>.|TRBV11-2|.|TRBJ1-6
TGTGCCAGCAGCTCAGGGTCCAATTCACCCCTCCACTTT
CASSSGSNSPLHF
>TRBD2|TRBV11-2|.|TRBJ2-7
TGTGCCAGCAGCCCCATCCGGGGTGGCGGGAGTATCTACGAGCAGTACTTC
CASSPIRGGGSIYEQYF
>TRBD2|TRBV20-1|.|TRBJ2-1
TGCAGTGCTAGTCCCCTAGCGGGGAGGATTGAGCAGTTCTTC
CSASPLAGRIEQFF
>TRBD1|TRBV19|.|TRBJ2-2
TGTGCCAGTAGTATAGTAGGGGACAGGGGCACCGGGGAGCTGTTTTTT
CASSIVGDRGTGELFF
>TRBD1|TRBV28|.|TRBJ2-7
TGTGCCAGCAGTTTCGGGACAGGGGAGACCTACGAGCAGTACTTC
CASSFGTGETYEQYF
>.|TRBV24-1|.|TRBJ2-1
TGTGCCACCAGTGAGTTAGCGGCATCCTACAATGAGCAGTTCTTC
CATSELAASYNEQFF
>.|TRBV5-4|.|TRBJ2-5
TGTGCCAGCACTCCTGGGTCGGGAGAGGTGGAGACCCAGTACTTC
CASTPGSGEVETQYF
>TRBD1|TRBV19|.|TRBJ2-5
TGTGCCAGTAGTGGGACAGTAGAAGAGACCCAGTACTTC
CASSGTVEETQYF
>.|TRBV19|.|TRBJ1-5
TGTGCCAGTAAGGGGGGGCGGAGTATAAGGATGGGCAATCAGCCCCAGCATTTT
CASKGGRSIRMGNQPQHF
>.|TRBV7-8|.|TRBJ2-7
TGTGCCAGCAGCTTAGGGCGGATGACCTACGAGCAGTACTTC
CASSLGRMTYEQYF
>.|TRBV5-6|.|TRBJ2-7
TGTGCCAGCAGCTTGTACCAAACCGCTACCTACGAGCAGTACTTC
CASSLYQTATYEQYF
>.|TRBV7-2|.|TRBJ2-5
TGTGCCAGCAGCATACGGGGGACCCAGTACTTC
CASSIRGTQYF
>.|TRBV9|.|TRBJ2-1
TGTGCCAGCAGCGTAGGGAGGATCTCCTACAATGAGCAGTTCTTC
CASSVGRISYNEQFF
>TRBD1|TRBV5-1|.|TRBJ1-4
TGCGCCAGCAGCCTTTTCGACAGGGGGGAAGGAAAACTGTTTTTT
CASSLFDRGEGKLFF
>.|TRBV3-1/TRBV3-2|.|TRBJ1-2
TGTGCCAGCAGCCAAGATCTACAGTCCGGCGGCTACACCTTC
CASSQDLQSGGYTF
>.|TRBV18|few|TRBJ1-4
TGTGCCAGCTCACCTACTTCGGAGGGAGCAACTAATGAAAAACTGTTTTTT
CASSPTSEGATNEKLFF
>.|TRBV12-3/TRBV12-4|.|TRBJ2-5
TGTGCTACCAGGGTTGCAGAGACCCAGTACTTC
CATRVAETQYF
>TRBD2|TRBV2|.|TRBJ2-3
TGTGCCAGTACTCGGGACTATCCAGATACGCAGTATTTT
CASTRDYPDTQYF
>.|TRBV4-1|.|TRBJ1-2
TGCGCCAGCAGCCAAGGATTCGGCTATGGCTACACCTTC
CASSQGFGYGYTF
>TRBD1|TRBV7-3|.|TRBJ1-1
TGTGCCAGCAGCGCGACAGGGGGGACTGAAGCTTTCTTT
CASSATGGTEAFF
>.|TRBV25-1|.|TRBJ2-5
TGTGCCAGCAGTGAAAAATGGGACAGCTTGGGGGGTGAGACCCAGTACTTC
CASSEKWDSLGGETQYF
>TRBD1|TRBV3-1/TRBV3-2|few|TRBJ1-4
TGTGCCAGCAGCCCCAGACAGGGTGGTGAAAAACTGTTTTTT
CASSPRQGGEKLFF
>TRBD2|TRBV6-1|.|TRBJ2-2
TGTGCCAGCAGTGAAGATAGCGGGGAAAACACCGGGGAGCTGTTTTTT
CASSEDSGENTGELFF
>TRBD1|TRBV7-2|.|TRBJ2-1
TGTGCCAGCAGCTCGGACAGGGTCTACAATGAGCAGTTCTTC
CASSSDRVYNEQFF
>.|TRBV5-6|.|TRBJ1-5
TGTGCCAGCAGCCAGGGACTCCGGGGCGAGGCCCAGCATTTT
CASSQGLRGEAQHF
>.|TRBV19|.|TRBJ2-2
TGTGCCAGTAGTATTCCGACAGGCTTCGGCACCGGGGAGCTGTTTTTT
CASSIPTGFGTGELFF
>.|TRBV28|.|TRBJ2-7
TGTGCCAGCAGTTTACTCAGCTACGAGCAGTACTTC
CASSLLSYEQYF
>TRBD1|TRBV30|.|TRBJ1-2
TGTGCCTGGAGTGGGAGGACAACAGGGGACTATGGCTACACCTTC
CAWSGRTTGDYGYTF
>.|TRBV6-4|.|TRBJ2-6
TGTGCCAGCAGTGACTCGCAGGGGCCTAAGGCCAACGTCCTGACTTTC
CASSDSQGPKANVLTF
>TRBD1|TRBV27|.|TRBJ1-6
TGTGCCAGCAGTATAATCGGGACAGAAAATTCACCCCTCCACTTT
CASSIIGTENSPLHF